One sample yielded the 20 T cell receptor beta chains listed below, sequenced in a study of blood T cell repertoires in COVID-19 (dated by TCRdb to between 2020 and 2021). The protocol used for the library was the immunoSEQ multiplex PCR assay. This is the immuneACCESS table as TCRdb keeps it, with only in-frame sequences that have V and J called. A part of the clones is gone; compared with another copy, unresolved V genes explain less than half, and the rest is unexplained. The sample table records approximately 220,000 clones; 80% to 90% of these occur just once. Under 3.5% of the sample is taken by the ten largest. The specimen was PBMCs or T cells enriched from blood (not recorded which). These receptors were collected from a woman in her late teens or twenties in a cohort exposed to, infected with or recovered from COVID-19 (not recorded which).

The chain links TRBV28 to TRBJ1-2; D may be TRBD1 (5 bases). Trimming removed 6 bases from V and 4 bases from J, with 24 bases in between. The V gene's germline CDR1 is MDHEN and CDR2 SYDVKM. CDR3 length: 17 amino acids. In DNA, the CDR3 is TGTGCCAGCAGATCCTCCAGGCCCCGAGGACACAGCTATGGCTACACCTTC. Translating it yields CASRSSRPRGHSYGYTF.

This chain uses TRBV6-5 with TRBJ1-1, with a possible D match to TRBD1 (6 bases). Germline loops: CDR1 MNHEY, CDR2 SVGAGI. The CDR3 runs 12 residues. Trimming took 11 bases from V and 3 from J, leaving 13 bases between them. As DNA, the CDR3 is TGTGCCGGCCAGGACAGTCACACTGAAGCTTTCTTT. The encoded protein is CAGQDSHTEAFF.

The V call is TRBV7-8, the J call TRBJ1-1; 8 bases match TRBD1. The CDR3 sequence is 14 residues long. Germline V gene lookup returns CDR1 SGHVS and CDR2 FQNEAQ. V shed 4 bases and J 5 bases; nucleotides not matched to a gene: 6. The CDR3 DNA follows: TGTGCCAGCAGCTCGCGGACAGGGTTTACTGAAGCTTTCTTT. Residues: CASSSRTGFTEAFF.

The rearrangement links TRBV7-9 to TRBJ2-7, with no clear D. CDR1 is SEHNR, CDR2 FQNEAQ, per germline (reference sequence). The CDR3 sequence is 12 residues long. V shed 1 base and J shed 6 bases, with 7 bases lying between them. The chain's CDR3 is CASSLVVSEQYF. CDR3 sequence (DNA): TGTGCCAGCAGCTTAGTAGTGTCCGAGCAGTACTTC.

This clone has at least ten counts. This sequence joins TRBV7-2 and TRBJ1-1; D is possibly TRBD1 (6 bases). V lost 4 bases, J lost 6 bases, and 12 bases lay in between. The CDR3 has 13 residues. The V gene's germline CDR1 is SGHTA and CDR2 FQGNSA. The CDR3 sequence: CASSYHRAAEAFF. The CDR3 DNA reads as TGTGCCAGCAGCTACCACAGGGCCGCTGAAGCTTTCTTT.

This chain links TRBV10-3 with TRBJ1-3; maybe TRBD1 (6 bases). From germline, CDR1 is ENHRY and CDR2 SYGVKD. The CDR3 is 14 residues long. The V end was cut by 6 bases, the J end by 0 bases, with 9 bases between. CDR3 loop: CAIRDSSSGNTIYF. CDR3 nucleotide sequence: TGTGCCATCAGGGACAGTTCCTCTGGAAACACCATATATTTT.

The chain links TRBV28 to TRBJ1-2; no clear D gene. CDR3 length: 14 residues. Trimming pared 5 bases from V and 1 base from J, leaving 11 bases between. Germline V gives CDR1 MDHEN, CDR2 SYDVKM. CDR3 region: CASSPTVRNYGYTF. Written as DNA, the CDR3 is TGTGCCAGCAGTCCCACAGTTCGTAACTATGGCTACACCTTC.

This rearrangement joins TRBV2 to TRBJ2-7; maybe TRBD2 (5 bases). The CDR3 is 15 residues long. Per germline, CDR1 SNHLY and CDR2 FYNNEI. The V gene lost 2 bases and the J gene lost 4 bases, with 15 bases spanning the gap. The CDR3 bases are TGTGCCAGCAGTGAATATGGGTCCGGACTTTACGAGCAGTACTTC. This sequence encodes CASSEYGSGLYEQYF.

V gene TRBV19 combines with J gene TRBJ1-1, with no clear D. The CDR3 loop spans 15 amino acids. Germline values: CDR1 LNHDA, CDR2 SQIVND (reference sequence). The V and J ends lost 4 bases and 1 base respectively, with 13 bases between them. CDR3 in amino acids: CASSTHSYPNTEAFF. In DNA, the CDR3 is TGTGCCAGTAGTACTCACAGTTATCCGAACACTGAAGCTTTCTTT.

This clone has more than one count but fewer than ten. This chain uses TRBV21-1 with TRBJ1-2. TRBV21-1 counts as a pseudogene. CDR3 length: 16 residues. This chain's CDR3 is CASSKGRGVLNYGYTF. As DNA, the CDR3 is TGTGCCAGCAGCAAAGGGCGGGGAGTCCTGAACTATGGCTACACCTTC.

This clone was seen only once. The chain carries TRBV10-3 and TRBJ1-4, with 7 bases identical to TRBD1. The CDR3 is 13 amino acids. J lost 5 bases, V lost 10 bases, and 7 bases had no gene match. CDR1 is ENHRY and CDR2 is SYGVKD in the germline V gene. This chain's CDR3 is CATRQGLNEKLFF. In DNA, the CDR3 is TGTGCCACCAGACAGGGACTAAATGAAAAACTGTTTTTT.

The CDR3 nucleotides read TGTGCCAGCAGCGCGGGCCTCTCTGCGGGGAGGAACAATGAGCAGTTCTTC. Encoded protein: CASSAGLSAGRNNEQFF. The rearrangement links TRBV9 to TRBJ2-1; maybe TRBD2 (6 bases). The CDR3 is 17 amino acids. Germline V gene lookup returns CDR1 SGDLS and CDR2 YYNGEE. Deletions cut 3 bases from V and 5 bases from J, with 21 bases between.

This clone was seen only a few times. The chain employs TRBV11-2 and TRBJ2-4; D perhaps matches TRBD1 (5 bases). The germline V gene has CDR1 SGHAT and CDR2 FQNNGV. This CDR3 has 12 amino acids. The V end was cut by 1 base, the J end by 13 bases, with 11 bases between. The CDR3 is CASSLGQGSQYF. CDR3 DNA: TGTGCCAGCAGCTTAGGGCAGGGAAGCCAGTACTTC.

The sample holds one count of this clone. CDR3 in amino acids: CSVRGTSGSGAAKNIQYF. CDR3 DNA: TGCAGCGTGAGAGGGACTAGCGGGAGTGGGGCGGCCAAAAACATTCAGTACTTC. V and J are TRBV29-1 and TRBJ2-4; 14 bases are a match to TRBD2. Germline-derived CDR1 and CDR2 are SQVTM and ANQGSEA. V lost 6 bases, J lost 1 base, and 11 bases stayed unmatched. The CDR3 has 18 amino acids.

The chain combines TRBV7-2 with TRBJ2-4; 9 bases map to TRBD1. V dropped 5 bases and J dropped 2; count of bases not matched to a gene: 13. The CDR3 is made up of 18 amino acids. The V gene's germline CDR1 is SGHTA and CDR2 FQGNSA. The CDR3 protein is CASSARTGVLTPKNIQYF. In DNA form, the CDR3 reads TGTGCCAGCAGCGCGCGGACAGGGGTATTAACCCCCAAAAACATTCAGTACTTC.

The chain has TRBV24-1 and TRBJ2-3, with 7 bases matching TRBD2. With V trimmed by 4 bases and J by 7 bases, 4 bases remained unmatched. Per the germline V gene, CDR1 is KGHDR and CDR2 is SFDVKD. The CDR3 is 13 amino acids. CDR3: CATSDQAGNTQYF. CDR3 coding DNA: TGTGCCACCAGTGACCAAGCGGGGAATACGCAGTATTTT.

The J gene is TRBJ2-1, the V gene TRBV7-8; possible D gene TRBD2, 6 bases. There are 16 residues in the CDR3. Between the trimmed V and J ends, which lost 0 bases and 4 bases, there was a span of 13 bases. Germline V gene sequence: CDR1 SGHVS, CDR2 FQNEAQ. The chain's CDR3 is CASSLAGGGLYNEQFF. In DNA, the CDR3 is TGTGCCAGCAGCTTAGCGGGGGGAGGACTTTACAATGAGCAGTTCTTC.

The chain joins TRBV7-2 to TRBJ2-7; D is possibly TRBD2 (6 bases). CDR3 length equals 15 residues. The V gene lost 5 bases and the J gene lost 2 bases, with 16 bases spanning the gap. Germline V lookup: CDR1 SGHTA, CDR2 FQGNSA. The CDR3 protein is CASSPRGSGAYEQYF. The CDR3 nucleotides are TGTGCCAGCAGCCCTCGGGGTAGCGGAGCCTACGAGCAGTACTTC. Variable domain in full (rest from reference TRBV7-2 and TRBJ2-7): GAGVSQSPSNKVTEKGKDVELRCDPISGHTALYWYRQSLGQGLEFLIYFQGNSAPDKSGLPSDRFSAERTGGSVSTLTIQRTQQEDSAVYLCASSPRGSGAYEQYFGPGTRLTVT.

The chain's CDR3 is CASTDTNPQPQHF. For the CDR3, the DNA is TGTGCCAGCACCGACACAAATCCTCAGCCCCAGCATTTT. V and J are TRBV21-1 and TRBJ1-5; the table's TRBD1 call for D was not verified on the DNA. TRBV21-1 is an annotated pseudogene. The CDR3 contains 13 residues.

This clone came up a few times. The V gene is TRBV18, the J gene TRBJ2-5; possible D gene TRBD1, 6 bases. This CDR3 spans 17 amino acids. The V end was cut by 5 bases, the J end by 0 bases, with 19 bases between. Per the germline V gene, CDR1 is KGHSH and CDR2 is LQKENI. Here the CDR3 DNA reads TGTGCCAGCTCAACCTCACTTCAGGGGTTATACCAAGAGACCCAGTACTTC. Encoded protein: CASSTSLQGLYQETQYF.